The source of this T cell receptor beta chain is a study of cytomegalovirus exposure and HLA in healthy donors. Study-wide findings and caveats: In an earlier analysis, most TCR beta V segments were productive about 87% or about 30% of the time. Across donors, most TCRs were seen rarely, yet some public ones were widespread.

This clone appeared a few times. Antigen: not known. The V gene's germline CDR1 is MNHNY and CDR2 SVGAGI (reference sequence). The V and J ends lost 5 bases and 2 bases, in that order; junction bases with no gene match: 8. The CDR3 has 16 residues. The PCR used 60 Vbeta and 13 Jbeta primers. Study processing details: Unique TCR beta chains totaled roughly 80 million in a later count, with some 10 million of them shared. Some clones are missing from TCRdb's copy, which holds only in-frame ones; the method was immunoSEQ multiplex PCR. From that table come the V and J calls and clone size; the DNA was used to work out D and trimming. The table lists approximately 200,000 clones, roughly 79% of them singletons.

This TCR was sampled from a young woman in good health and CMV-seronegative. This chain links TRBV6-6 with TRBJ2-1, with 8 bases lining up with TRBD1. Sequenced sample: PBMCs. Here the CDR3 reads CASSGLGTGAYNEQFF. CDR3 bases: TGTGCCAGCAGTGGTCTCGGGACAGGAGCCTACAATGAGCAGTTCTTC.